Shown below are 20 T cell receptor beta chains from a single sample sequenced in a study of blood T cell repertoires in COVID-19 (dated by TCRdb to the early 2020s). The library was prepared using the immunoSEQ multiplex PCR assay. Imported from immuneACCESS, the table was reduced by TCRdb to in-frame sequences with V and J called. These copies leave out some clones; in studies compared against another copy, an unresolved V gene accounts for under half, and the cause of the remainder is not known. The sample yields roughly 140,000 clones; more than 75% were counted once. Together, the top ten hold around 8% of the sample. The sample taken for sequencing was peripheral blood. The receptor source for this set is a woman between 55 and 75 years old with COVID-19, enrolled during active disease.

In this sample, this clone turned up a few times. This chain links TRBV6-2 or TRBV6-3 with TRBJ1-1; D is unclear. This CDR3 comprises 11 residues. The germline gives CDR1 MNHEY, CDR2 SVGEGT. V gave up 6 bases and J gave up 7 bases, with 9 bases separating them. Here the CDR3 DNA reads TGTGCCAGCAGCGAGTTTGGTGAAGCTTTCTTT. Translation gives CASSEFGEAFF.

CDR3: CASSRDRGINSPLHF. CDR3 DNA: TGTGCCAGCAGCCGGGACAGGGGGATAAATTCACCCCTCCACTTT. The rearrangement links TRBV2 to TRBJ1-6; TRBD1 matches 11 bases. The germline gives CDR1 SNHLY, CDR2 FYNNEI. V was pared by 6 bases and J by 7 bases, with 5 bases of the junction left unmatched. CDR3 length: 15 amino acids.

The rearrangement links TRBV30 to TRBJ1-6, with D possibly matching TRBD1 (5 bases). Per germline, CDR1 GTSNPN and CDR2 SVGIG (reference sequence). The V end was cut by 2 bases, the J end by 9 bases, with 14 bases between. The CDR3 sequence is 14 residues long. CDR3 DNA sequence: TGTGCCTGGAGTCCTCAGGGTGGAAGTTCACCCCTCCACTTT. It encodes CAWSPQGGSSPLHF.

The chain recombines TRBV5-1 with TRBJ1-2; possible D gene TRBD1, 6 bases. Germline values: CDR1 SGHRS, CDR2 YFSETQ. This CDR3 contains 16 residues. V lost 0 bases, J lost 4 bases, and 16 bases lay in between. The DNA of the CDR3 is TGCGCCAGCAGCTTGGAAGGCGAGGCGACAGGCTATGGCTACACCTTC. Encoded protein: CASSLEGEATGYGYTF.

This chain joins TRBV11-3 and TRBJ2-1, with 9 bases aligning to TRBD2. The CDR3 runs 17 residues. The V gene's germline CDR1 is SGHNT and CDR2 YENEEA. The ends lost 2 bases at V and 3 bases at J; junction bases unmatched: 8. The CDR3 reads CASSLSSGTRSYNEQFF. The CDR3 nucleotides are TGTGCCAGCAGCTTATCTAGCGGGACCCGGAGCTACAATGAGCAGTTCTTC. Combining the CDR3 with reference TRBV11-3 and TRBJ2-1 gives the whole variable domain EAGVVQSPRYKIIEKKQPVAFWCNPISGHNTLYWYLQNLGQGPELLIRYENEEAVDDSQLPKDRFSAERLKGVDSTLKIQPAELGDSAVYLCASSLSSGTRSYNEQFFGPGTRLTVL.

The CDR3 bases are TGTGCCGTCCAGACAGGGGCTAAGCAGTTCTTC. This codes for CAVQTGAKQFF. The J gene is TRBJ2-1, the V gene TRBV24-1; TRBD1 matches at 8 bases. The CDR3 totals 11 residues. V trimming: 12 bases; J trimming: 11 bases; junction bases outside the gene matches: 8. Germline lookup yields CDR1 KGHDR and CDR2 SFDVKD.

The chain employs TRBV5-1 and TRBJ1-1; the match to TRBD1 covers 7 bases. This CDR3 is 15 amino acids long. From germline, CDR1 is SGHRS and CDR2 YFSETQ. Trimming took 4 bases from V and 0 from J; bases not matched to a gene: 6. The CDR3 bases are TGCGCCAGCAGCCCCCGGGGACAGATGAACACTGAAGCTTTCTTT. It specifies CASSPRGQMNTEAFF.

The chain joins TRBV6-5 to TRBJ1-5; a possible D gene is TRBD1 (6 bases). Germline CDR1 reads MNHEY; CDR2 reads SVGAGI. V lost 7 bases, J lost 3 bases, and 16 bases lay in between. The CDR3 runs to 15 residues. CDR3 bases: TGTGCCAGCAAAGGGGACACGGAATTCAATCAGCCCCAGCATTTT. Its protein is CASKGDTEFNQPQHF.

This chain uses TRBV2 with TRBJ2-7, with TRBD1 matching 9 bases. The CDR3 sequence is 12 residues long. Looked up from germline, CDR1 is SNHLY and CDR2 is FYNNEI. The V and J ends lost 9 bases and 6 bases, in that order; junction bases with no gene match: 6. The CDR3 sequence: CARKGQGGEQYV. CDR3 bases: TGTGCCAGAAAGGGACAGGGAGGCGAGCAGTACGTC.

This chain connects TRBV5-5 to TRBJ1-2; 8 bases match TRBD1. The junction had 20 bases not matched to a gene; V was cut back by 6 bases and J by 7 bases. The CDR3 loop spans 17 amino acids. The germline V gene encodes CDR1 SGHKS and CDR2 YYEKEE (reference sequence). Here the CDR3 reads CASTPAHFSGGASGYTF. CDR3 DNA sequence: TGTGCCAGCACCCCAGCCCATTTTTCAGGGGGCGCTTCTGGCTACACCTTC.

The rearrangement uses TRBV5-1 and TRBJ2-1; the match to TRBD1 covers 9 bases. The junction had 12 bases not matched to a gene; V was cut back by 2 bases and J by 12 bases. CDR3 length: 15 amino acids. Germline-derived CDR1 and CDR2 are SGHRS and YFSETQ. CDR3 in DNA: TGCGCCAGCAGCTTAGCCGGGACAGGGCTCATGGGGCAGTTCTTC. It translates to CASSLAGTGLMGQFF.

The chain employs TRBV5-5 and TRBJ1-4, with 7 bases identical to TRBD1. The CDR3 covers 16 residues. The V segment lost 0 bases and the J segment 5 bases; nucleotides outside the gene matches: 7. From germline, CDR1 is SGHKS and CDR2 YYEKEE (reference sequence). CDR3 nucleotide sequence: TGTGCCAGCAGCTTGGCGCCAGGGGGTACAAATGAAAAACTGTTTTTT. Translation: CASSLAPGGTNEKLFF.

The chain uses TRBV9 and TRBJ2-3; 12 nucleotides match TRBD2. V trimming: 7 bases; J trimming: 6 bases; junction bases outside the gene matches: 9. The germline V gene has CDR1 SGDLS and CDR2 YYNGEE. This CDR3 comprises 15 residues. The CDR3 reads CASGTTSGSLDTQYF. Written as DNA, the CDR3 is TGTGCCAGCGGGACGACTAGCGGGAGCCTTGATACGCAGTATTTT. Based on the CDR3 plus reference TRBV9 and TRBJ2-3, the full variable domain is DSGVTQTPKHLITATGQRVTLRCSPRSGDLSVYWYQQSLDQGLQFLIQYYNGEERAKGNILERFSAQQFPDLHSELNLSSLELGDSALYFCASGTTSGSLDTQYFGPGTRLTVL.

V gene TRBV7-3 combines with J gene TRBJ1-1; unclear D gene. CDR3 size: 13 residues. The germline V gene has CDR1 SGHTA and CDR2 FQGTGA. The V and J ends lost 0 bases and 1 base respectively, with 3 bases between them. The CDR3 loop reads CASSLTRNTEAFF. CDR3 DNA sequence: TGTGCCAGCAGCTTAACGAGGAACACTGAAGCTTTCTTT.

The chain couples TRBV6-5 to TRBJ1-1; D possibly corresponds to TRBD1 (6 bases). The CDR3 is made up of 12 amino acids. Trimming left V 6 bases short and J 4 bases short, with 9 bases between. The germline V gene encodes CDR1 MNHEY and CDR2 SVGAGI. The CDR3 sequence: CASRSGATEAFF. The CDR3 DNA sequence: TGTGCCAGCAGATCAGGGGCCACTGAAGCTTTCTTT.

This clone was seen only a few times. The genes are TRBV7-2 and TRBJ1-5, with D maybe TRBD1 (6 bases). CDR1 is SGHTA and CDR2 is FQGNSA in the germline V gene. V gave up 1 base and J gave up 6 bases, with 13 bases separating them. The CDR3 contains 15 residues. CDR3 sequence reads: CASSLGHRVSQPQHF. The CDR3 DNA follows: TGTGCCAGCAGCTTAGGGCACAGGGTGTCTCAGCCCCAGCATTTT.

The V call is TRBV19, the J call TRBJ1-1; D gene uncertain. V was pared by 5 bases and J by 7 bases, with 20 bases between. The CDR3 spans 15 residues. In germline, CDR1 is LNHDA, CDR2 SQIVND (reference sequence). The chain's CDR3 is CASSLHGGLGDEAFF. In nucleotides, the CDR3 is TGTGCCAGTAGTCTCCATGGAGGTCTTGGAGATGAAGCTTTCTTT.

The gene calls are TRBV7-9 and TRBJ2-5; a weak D match, TRBD2 (6 bases). The CDR3 runs 15 residues. The germline V gene has CDR1 SEHNR and CDR2 FQNEAQ (reference sequence). Trimming stripped 4 bases from V and 5 bases from J, with 17 bases between. The CDR3 here is CASSYRSGEGETQYF. CDR3 in DNA: TGTGCCAGCAGCTACCGTAGCGGCGAGGGGGAGACCCAGTACTTC.

The chain couples TRBV11-3 to TRBJ2-3, with 8 nucleotides matching TRBD2. The germline CDR1 and CDR2 sequences are SGHNT and YENEEA. This CDR3 comprises 16 residues. V was pared by 4 bases and J by 0 bases, with 6 bases of the junction left unmatched. CDR3 nucleotides: TGTGCCAGCAGCTCCGGTAGCGGGGTTAGCACAGATACGCAGTATTTT. Its protein is CASSSGSGVSTDTQYF.

The chain recombines TRBV2 with TRBJ2-7; TRBD1 matches 8 bases. Germline CDR1 is SNHLY and CDR2 is FYNNEI. CDR3 size: 13 residues. Unmatched junction bases numbered 4, after V lost 6 bases and J lost 3 bases. CDR3 DNA: TGTGCCAGCAGCGGACAGGGAAACTACGAGCAGTACTTC. Amino acid sequence: CASSGQGNYEQYF.